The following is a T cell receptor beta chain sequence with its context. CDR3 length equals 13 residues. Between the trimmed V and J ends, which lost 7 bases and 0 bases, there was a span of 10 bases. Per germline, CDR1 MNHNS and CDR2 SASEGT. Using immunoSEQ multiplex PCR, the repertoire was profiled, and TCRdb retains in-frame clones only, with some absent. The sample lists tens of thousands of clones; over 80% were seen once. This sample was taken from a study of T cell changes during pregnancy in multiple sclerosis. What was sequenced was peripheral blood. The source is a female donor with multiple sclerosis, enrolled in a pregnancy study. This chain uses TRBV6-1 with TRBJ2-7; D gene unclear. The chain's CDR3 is CASTRHISYEQYF. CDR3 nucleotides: TGTGCCAGCACCAGACACATCTCCTACGAGCAGTACTTC.